The source of this TCR beta chain is a study of cytomegalovirus exposure and HLA in healthy donors. Broader study findings: The presence/absence work took it that sequencing depth was about the same across donors. A later analysis showed that HLA-associated TCR beta chains had undergone more clonal expansion than equally common others.

Germline V gene data show CDR1 as LNHNV and CDR2 as YYDKDF (reference sequence). The V end lost 0 bases, the J end lost 2 bases, and 17 bases lay between the germline ends. The CDR3 length is 17 residues. About this clone: Its antigen is unknown.

With 60 Vbeta and 13 Jbeta primers, the PCR was carried out. Original analysis: Among the unique TCR beta chains that a later analysis counted, about 85 million in all, approximately 12 million were shared. Only in-frame clones appear in the TCRdb table, and some are missing; sequencing was by immunoSEQ multiplex PCR. That table supplies the V and J calls and clone size; D and trimming were determined from the DNA. Here the sample table reports 53,000 or so clones. The chain uses TRBV15 and TRBJ2-7; the D gene is possibly TRBD2 (5 bases). This sequence originates from a young man in good health and CMV-seropositive. The source material was PBMCs. The DNA of the CDR3 is TGTGCCACCAGCAGAGATAAACTAGGCAGCTTCACCTACGAGCAGTACTTC. As protein: CATSRDKLGSFTYEQYF.